A single sample is the source of the 7 T cell receptor beta chains below, sequenced in a study of shared clonotypes between healthy human individuals. Produced via immunoSEQ multiplex PCR; TCRdb's table is partial and in-frame only. The sample has about 2.3 million clones, 80% to 95% seen once. Sequenced sample: naive CD4+ T cells from PBMCs. Subset indicated: CD45RA+ positively selected. Receptor source: a man aged 18 to 29 in good health. Some clones in this sample may be carry-over from other donors' samples.

This clone was recorded only once. CDR3 sequence (DNA): TGCGCCAGCAGCCCGTCGGAATCCTATAATTCACCCCTCCACTTT. It yields the protein CASSPSESYNSPLHF. The rearrangement joins TRBV5-1 to TRBJ1-6; the D is unclear. Germline-derived CDR1 and CDR2 are SGHRS and YFSETQ. This CDR3 region has 15 residues. V was shortened by 4 bases and J by 1 base, with 9 bases between the two germline ends.

The chain carries TRBV2 and TRBJ2-1, with D unclear. The germline V gene has CDR1 SNHLY and CDR2 FYNNEI. The CDR3 consists of 12 residues. V was shortened by 3 bases and J by 8 bases, with 8 bases between the two germline ends. The CDR3: CASSDDVDEQFF. In DNA form, the CDR3 reads TGTGCCAGCAGTGACGATGTAGATGAGCAGTTCTTC.

The chain links TRBV2 to TRBJ2-6; perhaps TRBD1 as D (6 bases). Trimming left V 7 bases short and J 4 bases short, with 11 bases between. CDR1 is SNHLY, CDR2 FYNNEI, per germline. This CDR3 has 14 residues. This CDR3 is CASMDRAGANVLTF. As DNA, the CDR3 is TGTGCCAGCATGGACAGAGCGGGGGCCAACGTCCTGACTTTC.

The genes are TRBV11-2 and TRBJ2-1; a possible D gene is TRBD2 (5 bases). The CDR3 length is 16 residues. Germline V lookup: CDR1 SGHAT, CDR2 FQNNGV. V was pared by 3 bases and J by 1 base, with 13 bases between. The CDR3 bases are TGTGCCAGCAGCTTCCTCGCGGGCGAGTCCTACAATGAGCAGTTCTTC. Encoded protein: CASSFLAGESYNEQFF.

CDR3: CASSLGLAGGVFNEQFF. CDR3 coding DNA: TGCGCCAGCAGCTTGGGACTAGCGGGAGGTGTATTTAATGAGCAGTTCTTC. The chain employs TRBV5-1 and TRBJ2-1, with 13 bases fitting TRBD2. The CDR3 has 17 amino acids. CDR1 and CDR2 (germline): SGHRS, YFSETQ. The V and J ends lost 0 bases and 7 bases, in that order; junction bases with no gene match: 7.

On this clone: This CDR3 is also generated by other DNA sequences in the sample. The rearrangement joins TRBV29-1 to TRBJ2-5; TRBD1 matches 8 bases. The trim removed 6 bases at V and 5 bases at J, leaving 5 bases unmatched. Germline V CDR1 and CDR2: SQVTM, ANQGSEA. CDR3 length: 12 amino acids. CDR3 in amino acids: CSVAGGEETQYF. The CDR3 bases are TGCAGCGTAGCAGGGGGCGAGGAGACCCAGTACTTC.

The rearrangement uses TRBV19 and TRBJ2-7; D not resolved. This CDR3 has 14 amino acids. Germline values: CDR1 LNHDA, CDR2 SQIVND (reference sequence). The ends were cut back, 5 bases at V and 0 bases at J, with 11 bases in the middle. In DNA form, the CDR3 reads TGTGCCAGTAGTCCCACACGGAGCTCCTACGAGCAGTACTTC. Its protein is CASSPTRSSYEQYF.